Given below is one TCR beta chain in context. The entry originates in a study of technical replicates of blood from a few donors. Germline CDR1 is SQVTM and CDR2 is ANQGSEA. V lost 1 base, J lost 3 bases, and 3 bases stayed unmatched. The CDR3 extends over 16 amino acids. Sequenced by immunoSEQ multiplex PCR; TCRdb stores in-frame clones only, minus some. Here the sample spans approximately 75,000 clones, around 97% being singletons. Sequenced sample: T cells isolated from PBMCs. The receptor comes from a human donor in good health. This chain joins TRBV29-1 and TRBJ2-1; 13 bases map to TRBD2. The CDR3 reads CSVEGTSGSFYNEQFF. CDR3 nucleotide sequence: TGCAGCGTTGAAGGGACTAGCGGGAGTTTCTACAATGAGCAGTTCTTC.